The entry below describes one T cell receptor beta chain. The sample holds many counts of this clonotype. Its antigen is still unknown. No much larger clone is present one base from it, and per-base qualities are unavailable. This specimen comes from a study of T cells in Graves' hyperthyroidism and ophthalmopathy (dated by TCRdb to between 2018 and 2021). Regarding the research as a whole: Peripheral blood was collected at initial diagnosis, before any treatment. TCR Vbeta CDR3 sequencing of fewer than 150 peripheral blood samples (approximately 44 ophthalmopathy, 75 hyperthyroidism and roughly 17 progressor patients) is reported in the paper. The roughly 90 discovery patients were divided at random into training and test sets in a 7:3 ratio. Thyroid tissue and blood T-cell repertoires from about six Graves' hyperthyroidism patients were also compared in the study. After sampling, hyperthyroidism patients received methimazole starting at 30 mg daily, and ophthalmopathy patients received high-dose intravenous methylprednisolone. An independent validation cohort of 18 to 20 hyperthyroidism patients and 17 patients who later progressed to ophthalmopathy tested prospective prediction of ophthalmopathy. To identify TCR V-J signatures that set the groups apart, the researchers used a discovery cohort of about a hundred patients, made up of roughly 45 with Graves' ophthalmopathy and about 55 with stable Graves' hyperthyroidism. Paper-wide results and their limitations: Ophthalmopathy was separated from stable hyperthyroidism by a 13 V-J signature model, with just over 85% sensitivity and roughly 84% specificity obtained in cross-validation and 80%/75% obtained in testing. Blood samples also contained most of the expanded thyroid clonotypes (frequency above 0.001), which suggests that blood repertoires may reflect thyroid immune responses. In validation, progression to ophthalmopathy was predicted by the model with almost 71% sensitivity and 72% to 85% specificity, a median of 6.5 months before onset. No statistical method was used to fix the sample size in advance, and group allocation was not hidden from the investigators.

Stable Graves' hyperthyroidism was defined as the absence of progression to ophthalmopathy over 18 months of follow-up. Hyperthyroidism patients were aged 18 to 65 years and newly diagnosed, with disease duration of less than 2 months. Patients with uncontrolled infections, other autoimmune diseases, pregnancy or lactation were excluded. Clinical symptoms, serum thyroxine and TRAb, thyroid ultrasound, and orbital computed tomography formed the basis for the diagnoses. PBMCs were separated from under 11 ml of fresh peripheral blood using Ficoll-Paque density gradient centrifugation. Trizol reagent was used to extract total RNA, and RNA quality was then checked on an Agilent 2100 Bioanalyzer. The TCR beta CDR3 regions were amplified from RNA transcripts. A first-round RT-PCR of the TCR CDR3 used the HTBI primer set with the Qiagen OneStep RT-PCR kit. The libraries were constructed in a second round of multiplex PCR and then size-selected and purified. The libraries were sequenced on an Illumina HiSeq2000 using paired-end 100 bp reads. The source study handled its data this way. SOAPnuke was used to process the raw data, with reads discarded if the reads contained adapters or uncalled bases, had a mean Phred below 15, or lacked an exact constant-primer or identifier match. COPE v1.2.5 was used to merge the high-quality paired reads, and each unique nucleotide sequence was defined as a clonotype. Clonotypes were aligned to IMGT TRBV, TRBD and TRBJ reference segments using MiTCR v1.1. Only V-J combinations with frequency above 0.0001, covering roughly 99% of repertoires, were analysed. The TCS score was defined as the ratio of F50 (clonal expansion) to E x V (chaos), calculated using BLOSUM62-based TCRdist between CDR3 peptides within each V-J. Welch's t-statistics and random forest reduced several hundred V-J features to about 12, which were used in a naive Bayes classifier (R e1071). Using fastp at Q25 and MiXCR, TCRdb reprocessed the public reads and kept productive beta chains. Identical CDR3 protein sequences are pooled into one entry, listed with their most common genes and DNA. Here the V and J calls rest on TCRdb's processing, not on the authors' analysis. The sample records about 290,000 distinct CDR3 sequences, roughly 15% of which are singletons. Clones ranked in the top ten supply around 8% of the sample.

From cysteine to phenylalanine, the CDR3 is 13 amino acids long. Kept here is only the CDR3 DNA, which spans 39 bases and is read in frame from base 1. Between the V and J ends, shortened by 5 bases and 4 bases respectively, the junction contains 9 bases. The CDR1 and CDR2 encoded by the germline V gene are SGHAT and FQNNGV. The chain couples TRBV11-2 to TRBJ2-1; too little of a D gene remains to name it. The sequence derives from a woman between 35 and 50 years old with Graves' hyperthyroidism. Sequencing was done on a sample of blood. The CDR3 loop reads CASSHDSYNEQFF. The nucleotide sequence reads as follows: TGTGCCAGCAGCCATGACTCTTACAATGAGCAGTTCTTC.